This record looks at one TCR beta chain sequence and its context. The clone's antigen remains unknown. No base qualities exist here, and no much larger clone lies one base off it. The record originates from a study of shared clonotypes between healthy human individuals (dated by TCRdb to the early 2020s). Background on the whole study: Three men and a couple of women, aged 18 to 49 years, made up the cohort. Each donor's leukapheresis produced roughly between roughly 0.85 and 10 billion PBMCs. For each donor, three plates each were used for CD4 naive and CD4 memory, two plates were used for CD8 naive, and one plate was used for CD8 memory. To estimate repertoire size and how much clonotype sharing occurs between individuals, the study deeply sequenced the blood TCR repertoires of a handful of healthy adults. To increase sequencing depth and limit assay-specific biases, different laboratories used diverse techniques to prepare libraries and sequence TCR repertoires. Results and caveats for the whole study, not just this receptor: Pairwise subsampling indicated that sequencing depth was expected to affect the degree of clonotype sharing among donors. The small number of donors limited the genetic and exposure-history diversity represented. Naive subsets generally had larger estimated clonotype richness than memory subsets did. Compared with non-shared clonotypes, clonotypes shared by all four sorted-subset donors had higher generation probabilities. Approximately 5% of naive CD4, approximately 3.7% of naive CD8, 2% to 2.5% of memory CD4, and around 0.4% of memory CD8 clonotypes were shared across a few donors. Incomplete sequencing was indicated by rarefaction of sorted-subset datasets, despite the large sequencing depth. Sampling was restricted to blood, and TCR repertoires in tissues likely differ from the TCR repertoires found in blood.

TCR CDR3 regions were amplified from genomic DNA by multiplex PCR using the deep immunoSEQ assay. Extracted genomic DNA from each cell subset was distributed evenly across all wells of several immunoSEQ 96-well plates, and each plate was treated as a replicate. Each replicate PCR for sorted subsets received about 200 ng genomic DNA, equal to tens of thousands of T cell genomes. Purified libraries were quantified with a Qubit 3.0 fluorometer, sized on a Bioanalyzer 2100, and re-quantified with the KAPA Library Quantification kit. Each immunoSEQ 96-well plate was sequenced on its own single-read 150-cycle Illumina NextSeq 550 flow cell. Turning to the authors' computational methods: Because the immunoSEQ output held only junctional sequences and lacked quality scores, the filtering could not match the filtering applied to full-length reads. Sequences were annotated with PyIR, a Python wrapper for IgBLAST v1.9, using IMGT germline references to assign V/J genes and CDR3. Reads with weak V/J assignments (E-value above 1e-6), missing CDR3, stop codons, out-of-frame junctions, or ambiguous translated residues were removed. A V3J clonotype was defined by an identical inferred V gene, J gene, and CDR3 amino acid sequence. The percentage overlap between two repertoires was calculated by dividing the number of shared unique clonotypes by the size of the smaller repertoire. RTK rarefaction, the Chao1 estimator, and Recon v2.1 estimates of unobserved clonotypes were used to assess repertoire richness. OLGA was used to compute generation probabilities for all TCRbeta clonotypes that the gDNA method yielded from four donors. In its TCRdb copy, this immuneACCESS table keeps in-frame sequences only and misses some clones. Where compared with another copy, unresolved V genes explain less than half of these, and the others have no known cause. That table furnishes V, J and clone size, whereas the DNA furnished D and trimming. For this sample there are a few million clones; around nine tenths appear just once. The top ten constitute over 0.12% of the sample.

Donors were healthy HIV-negative adults with no recently reported acute infections or vaccinations. Every donor was a Caucasian adult living in Nashville, Tennessee, USA. CD4+ T cells were enriched by magnetic negative selection, after which naive cells were positively selected on CD45RA and the negative fraction was taken as the memory subset. After blood collection by leukapheresis, PBMCs were isolated using Ficoll-Histopaque density gradient centrifugation and then cryopreserved in the vapor phase of liquid nitrogen. Purity and quantity of every magnetically sorted T cell population were checked by analytical flow cytometry. From each sorted fraction, genomic DNA was isolated and quantified by UV absorbance on a Nanodrop 2000c. At the junction V is shortened by 3 bases and J by 0 bases; bases outside the gene matches: 9. Including cysteine and phenylalanine, the CDR3 has 18 amino acids. Only the CDR3 portion is preserved as DNA: 54 bases, with reading frame beginning at the first base. The germline V gene supplies CDR1 LGHNA and CDR2 YSLEER.

Sequenced: naive CD4+ T cells sorted from blood. The cell subset or site label corresponds to: CD45RA+ positively selected. This clonotype was obtained from a man between 18 and 35 years old in good health. The chain is assembled from TRBV4-3 and TRBJ2-3; 10 of the junction bases match TRBD2. The CDR3 region: CASSHIGSGRLSTDTQYF. The nucleotides read TGCGCCAGCAGCCATATAGGTAGCGGGAGGCTCAGCACAGATACGCAGTATTTT.